What follows are 22 T cell receptor beta chains derived from one specimen sequenced in a study of CD8 T cells in Susac syndrome (dated 2019 in TCRdb). The method was the immunoSEQ multiplex PCR assay. RNA was extracted using the RNeasy kit, and roughly 0.45 to 1 ug of the RNA was reverse transcribed with random hexamers. The public reads were reanalyzed by TCRdb: fastp trimming at Q25, MiXCR alignment, in-frame beta chains only. Rows are combined by CDR3 protein, so each entry shows the most common genes and DNA. For this sample there are more than 75,000 distinct CDR3 sequences; approximately 94% appear just once. The ten largest make up around 0.25% of the sample. Sequenced material: CD8+ T cells from PBMCs. Receptors originate from a human donor in good health.

The chain has TRBV12-3 or TRBV12-4 and TRBJ1-5, with D unclear. Trimming removed 4 bases from V and 0 bases from J, with 16 bases in between. There are 17 residues in the CDR3. The CDR3 DNA is TGTGCCAGCAGTTATGAAACGGGAGTATATAGCAATCAGCCCCAGCATTTT. Its protein product is CASSYETGVYSNQPQHF.

V gene TRBV28 combines with J gene TRBJ2-4; D possibly uses TRBD1 or TRBD2 (5 bases each). Between the trimmed V and J ends, which lost 6 bases and 8 bases, there was a span of 14 bases. In germline, CDR1 is MDHEN, CDR2 SYDVKM. This CDR3 is built from 13 residues. The CDR3: CASRDILRDIQYF. In DNA form, the CDR3 reads TGTGCCAGCAGGGACATCCTGCGGGACATTCAGTACTTC.

DNA for the CDR3: TGCGCCAGCAGCCAAACTTCAGGGGTCGAGGGCTACACCTTC. Protein product: CASSQTSGVEGYTF. The V gene is TRBV4-3, the J gene TRBJ1-2, with D maybe TRBD1 (6 bases). V was cut by 2 bases and J by 8 bases, with 15 bases left in between. There are 14 residues in the CDR3. CDR1 LGHNA and CDR2 YSLEER come from the germline V gene.

The chain recombines TRBV6-2 or TRBV6-3 with TRBJ2-3, with 9 bases that match TRBD1. V shed 2 bases, J shed 0 bases, and the junction held 6 bases outside the gene matches. Per the germline V gene, CDR1 is MNHEY and CDR2 is SVGEGT. The length of the CDR3 is 17 residues. CDR3 sequence reads: CASSYLPGQGSTDTQYF. DNA for the CDR3: TGTGCCAGCAGTTACCTCCCGGGACAGGGAAGCACAGATACGCAGTATTTT.

The chain employs TRBV4-1 and TRBJ2-1, with 10 bases identical to TRBD2. With V trimmed by 6 bases and J by 8 bases, 10 bases remained unmatched. Germline CDR1 and CDR2: MGHRA and YSYEKL. The CDR3 has 15 amino acids. The CDR3 region is CASRTTASGSHEQFF. The CDR3 DNA follows: TGCGCCAGCAGAACCACGGCTAGCGGGAGCCATGAGCAGTTCTTC.

The chain carries TRBV7-9 and TRBJ2-7; possibly TRBD1 for D (6 bases). Germline CDR1 SEHNR, CDR2 FQNEAQ (reference sequence). This CDR3 region has 13 residues. The V and J ends lost 6 bases and 3 bases respectively, with 12 bases between them. The CDR3 reads CASRTDRNYEQYF. CDR3 sequence (DNA): TGTGCCAGCAGGACGGACAGAAACTACGAGCAGTACTTC.

The V call is TRBV10-2, the J call TRBJ1-1; no clear D gene. Germline CDR1 and CDR2: WSHSY and SAAADI. The CDR3 runs 13 residues. V was cut by 0 bases and J by 2 bases, with 4 bases left in between. The CDR3 loop is CASSESSNTEAFF. CDR3 DNA: TGCGCCAGCAGTGAGTCGTCAAACACTGAAGCTTTCTTT.

This chain uses TRBV20-1 with TRBJ1-3, with D possibly TRBD1 on 5 matching bases. The V end lost 4 bases, the J end lost 6 bases, and 13 bases lay between the germline ends. The CDR3 is made up of 13 amino acids. Germline V gives CDR1 DFQATT, CDR2 SNEGSKA (reference sequence). CDR3: CSATDGGLNTIYF. The CDR3 DNA is TGCAGTGCTACAGATGGGGGATTAAACACCATATATTTT.

Here the CDR3 reads CASSLEAPRPYGYTF. The CDR3, as DNA: TGCGCCAGCAGCTTGGAGGCCCCAAGACCTTATGGCTACACCTTC. The genes are TRBV5-1 and TRBJ1-2; D call uncertain. This CDR3 has 15 amino acids. CDR1 is SGHRS, CDR2 YFSETQ, per germline. The ends were cut back, 0 bases at V and 5 bases at J, with 14 bases in the middle.

The rearrangement links TRBV7-8 to TRBJ2-7; unclear D gene. This CDR3 is 16 amino acids long. Germline assignment: CDR1 SGHVS and CDR2 FQNEAQ. V was trimmed by 0 bases and J by 1 base, leaving 13 bases between them. The CDR3 protein is CASSLAAGYGSYEQYV. CDR3 sequence (DNA): TGTGCCAGCAGCTTAGCCGCTGGGTACGGTTCCTACGAGCAGTACGTC.

V is TRBV27 and J is TRBJ1-2; no clear D gene. Trimming shortened V by 6 bases and J by 7 bases, and 15 bases separated the two germline ends. CDR3 length: 13 amino acids. Germline V gives CDR1 MNHEY, CDR2 SMNVEV (reference sequence). Here the CDR3 reads CASSTLPAGGYTF. For the CDR3, the DNA is TGTGCCAGCAGCACACTTCCCGCCGGTGGCTACACCTTC.

V usage is TRBV6-4 and J usage is TRBJ2-3; D unresolved. Per germline, CDR1 MRHNA and CDR2 SNTAGT. The CDR3 is 13 amino acids. V was shortened by 0 bases and J by 8 bases, with 9 bases between the two germline ends. CDR3 protein: CASSDSMWGTQYF. The CDR3 bases are TGTGCCAGCAGTGACTCGATGTGGGGTACGCAGTATTTT.

This clonotype was counted a single time. The chain links TRBV5-1 to TRBJ2-1, with 7 bases fitting TRBD2. Losses at the gene ends were 10 bases for V and 7 bases for J; bases not matched to a gene: 14. The CDR3 consists of 14 residues. CDR1 is SGHRS, CDR2 YFSETQ, per germline. This chain's CDR3 is CAGVRGGADNEQFF. The CDR3 coding sequence is TGCGCCGGAGTGCGGGGAGGGGCCGATAATGAGCAGTTCTTC.

V gene TRBV24-1 combines with J gene TRBJ2-3; 8 bases are a match to TRBD1. This CDR3 is built from 14 residues. V was clipped by 9 bases and J by 2 bases; unmatched bases: 6. Germline CDR1 is KGHDR and CDR2 is SFDVKD. CDR3 residues: CATQPGQDTDTQYF. CDR3 DNA: TGTGCCACCCAGCCGGGACAGGACACAGATACGCAGTATTTT.

V and J are TRBV27 and TRBJ2-7; 8 bases fit TRBD2. The germline V gene has CDR1 MNHEY and CDR2 SMNVEV (reference sequence). V lost 5 bases and J lost 0; bases outside the gene matches: 21. The CDR3 length is 20 residues. CDR3 sequence (DNA): TGTGCCAGCAGTCCCTCCCGTGTTAGCGGGACGTCTTTCGGCTCCTACGAGCAGTACGTC. As protein: CASSPSRVSGTSFGSYEQYV.

This clonotype showed up just once. The J gene is TRBJ2-7, the V gene TRBV11-2; TRBD2 matches 13 bases. Germline V CDR1 and CDR2: SGHAT, FQNNGV. The ends lost 8 bases at V and 5 bases at J; junction bases unmatched: 12. The CDR3 sequence is 16 residues long. For the CDR3, the DNA is TGTGCCAGCTATCATCGACTAGCGGGGGGATTAGACGAGCAGTACTTC. Its translation: CASYHRLAGGLDEQYF. Variable domain in full (rest from reference TRBV11-2 and TRBJ2-7): EAGVAQSPRYKIIEKRQSVAFWCNPISGHATLYWYQQILGQGPKLLIQFQNNGVVDDSQLPKDRFSAERLKGVDSTLKIQPAKLEDSAVYLCASYHRLAGGLDEQYFGPGTRLTVT.

The chain is built from TRBV5-6 and TRBJ2-1, with 10 bases aligning to TRBD2. V was clipped by 6 bases and J by 4 bases; unmatched bases: 4. The germline CDR1 and CDR2 sequences are SGHDT and YYEEEE. CDR3 length: 14 amino acids. CDR3 residues: CASIWTSGYNEQFF. As DNA, the CDR3 is TGTGCCAGCATCTGGACTAGCGGTTACAATGAGCAGTTCTTC. Drawing the rest from reference TRBV5-6 and TRBJ2-1, the complete variable domain is DAGVTQSPTHLIKTRGQQVTLRCSPKSGHDTVSWYQQALGQGPQFIFQYYEEEERQRGNFPDRFSGHQFPNYSSELNVNALLLGDSALYLCASIWTSGYNEQFFGPGTRLTVL.

V gene TRBV6-1 combines with J gene TRBJ2-1; the D gene is possibly TRBD1 (6 bases). Germline CDR1 and CDR2: MNHNS and SASEGT. This CDR3 comprises 17 residues. V was cut by 6 bases and J by 0 bases, with 18 bases left in between. The CDR3 region is CASRQDWGQGSYNEQFF. The CDR3 DNA sequence: TGTGCCAGCAGACAAGACTGGGGGCAGGGCTCCTACAATGAGCAGTTCTTC.

The V and J genes are TRBV24-1 and TRBJ2-1; 7 positions match TRBD2. CDR1 and CDR2 (germline): KGHDR, SFDVKD. The V gene end was trimmed by 12 bases and the J gene end by 2 bases; junction bases not matched to a gene: 3. The CDR3 is 12 residues long. The CDR3 sequence is CASAGAYNEQFF. The CDR3 bases are TGTGCCTCCGCGGGGGCCTACAATGAGCAGTTCTTC.

This chain links TRBV3-1 with TRBJ2-3, with 9 bases fitting TRBD2. The CDR3 has 15 residues. Unmatched junction bases numbered 1, after V lost 1 base and J lost 2 bases. Germline lookup yields CDR1 LGHDT and CDR2 YNNKEL (reference sequence). The CDR3 is CASSQGGGDTDTQYF. The CDR3 DNA sequence: TGTGCCAGCAGCCAAGGCGGGGGGGACACAGATACGCAGTATTTT.

This clonotype was observed a handful of times. V is TRBV9 and J is TRBJ2-1, with D possibly being TRBD2 (6 bases). The CDR3 contains 14 residues. V was trimmed by 10 bases and J by 0 bases, leaving 14 bases between them. Looked up from germline, CDR1 is SGDLS and CDR2 is YYNGEE. CDR3 coding DNA: TGTGCCTCCAGCCCCGGGAGCTCCTACAATGAGCAGTTCTTC. It translates to CASSPGSSYNEQFF.

This chain uses TRBV9 with TRBJ2-7; TRBD1 aligns across 7 bases. The V gene's germline CDR1 is SGDLS and CDR2 YYNGEE. The J segment lost 0 bases and the V segment lost 2 bases, leaving 5 bases of the junction unmatched. The CDR3 is 15 amino acids. CDR3 sequence: CASSVGWDSSYEQYF. CDR3 nucleotide sequence: TGTGCCAGCAGCGTGGGGTGGGACAGCTCCTACGAGCAGTACTTC.